These 22 T cell receptor beta chains were all obtained from the same sample, sequenced in a study of shared clonotypes between healthy human individuals. The table came from immunoSEQ multiplex PCR; TCRdb's copy has only in-frame clones and leaves some out. The sample contains over 2 million clones, roughly 92% of which appear only once. The specimen was naive CD4+ T cells from PBMCs. As for subset: CD45RA+ positively selected. All receptors come from a man aged 18 to 30 in good health. Some clones in this sample may be carry-over from other donors' samples.

The chain combines TRBV28 with TRBJ1-5; D may be TRBD1 (6 bases). The CDR3 covers 14 residues. V dropped 4 bases and J dropped 7 bases, with 14 bases sitting between them. Germline CDR1 MDHEN, CDR2 SYDVKM. The CDR3 is CASSSGQSWQPQHF. CDR3 nucleotides: TGTGCCAGCAGTTCAGGACAGTCCTGGCAGCCCCAGCATTTT.

The genes are TRBV6-5 and TRBJ2-2; D not certain. This CDR3 contains 15 residues. V gave up 4 bases and J gave up 3 bases, with 12 bases separating them. The V gene's germline CDR1 is MNHEY and CDR2 SVGAGI. In DNA, the CDR3 is TGTGCCAGCAGTTTTCCGCTTAGGTACACCGGGGAGCTGTTTTTT. It encodes CASSFPLRYTGELFF.

J is TRBJ2-2 and V is TRBV6-6; D call uncertain. CDR3 length: 13 amino acids. The ends were cut back, 7 bases at V and 0 bases at J, with 6 bases in the middle. CDR1 is MNHNY, CDR2 SVGAGI, per germline (reference sequence). The CDR3 here is CASILPNTGELFF. The CDR3 DNA reads TGTGCCAGCATTCTACCGAACACCGGGGAGCTGTTTTTT.

The rearrangement links TRBV7-9 to TRBJ2-4; D might be TRBD1 (6 bases). This CDR3 is 15 amino acids long. V lost 5 bases to trimming and J lost 2 bases, with 13 bases between them. Germline V lookup: CDR1 SEHNR, CDR2 FQNEAQ (reference sequence). CDR3 DNA: TGTGCCAGCAGCCCTGCAGGGACATCCAAAAACATTCAGTACTTC. It codes for CASSPAGTSKNIQYF. Full variable domain (rest looked up from reference TRBV7-9 and TRBJ2-4): DTGVSQNPRHKITKRGQNVTFRCDPISEHNRLYWYRQTLGQGPEFLTYFQNEAQLEKSRLLSDRFSAERPKGSFSTLEIQRTEQGDSAMYLCASSPAGTSKNIQYFGAGTRLSVL.

The rearrangement uses TRBV5-4 and TRBJ2-7; D gene unclear. The CDR3 spans 13 residues. The V end lost 3 bases, the J end lost 3 bases, and 10 bases lay between the germline ends. Germline V gives CDR1 SGHNT, CDR2 YYREEE (reference sequence). CDR3 in DNA: TGTGCCAGCAGCTCTCCTTTCGGCTACGAGCAGTACTTC. Amino acids: CASSSPFGYEQYF.

The chain employs TRBV27 and TRBJ2-7; perhaps D is TRBD1 or TRBD2 (6 bases each). This CDR3 has 14 residues. Germline V gene data show CDR1 as MNHEY and CDR2 as SMNVEV (reference sequence). V lost 1 base and J lost 2, with 9 bases in between. The DNA of the CDR3 is TGTGCCAGCAGTTTATATAGGGGGGCCTACGAGCAGTACTTC. Translated, it gives CASSLYRGAYEQYF.

This chain connects TRBV30 to TRBJ1-2; no clear D. The CDR3 is made up of 11 amino acids. Germline values: CDR1 GTSNPN, CDR2 SVGIG (reference sequence). This CDR3 reads CAYSSGYGYTF. In DNA, the CDR3 is TGTGCTTACTCCTCGGGCTATGGCTACACCTTC.

The V gene is TRBV7-3, the J gene TRBJ1-1; 9 bases are a match to TRBD1. Germline trimming cut 2 bases from V and 6 bases from J; bases unmatched to any gene: 7. From germline, CDR1 is SGHTA and CDR2 FQGTGA. The length of the CDR3 is 15 residues. The CDR3 loop reads CASSLAGQGGSEAFF. DNA of the CDR3: TGTGCCAGCAGCTTAGCGGGACAGGGAGGATCTGAAGCTTTCTTT. The full variable domain, its missing parts supplied by reference TRBV7-3 and TRBJ1-1, is GAGVSQTPSNKVTEKGKYVELRCDPISGHTALYWYRQSLGQGPEFLIYFQGTGAADDSGLPNDRFFAVRPEGSVSTLKIQRTERGDSAVYLCASSLAGQGGSEAFFGQGTRLTVV.

The chain is built from TRBV9 and TRBJ2-2; 7 bases match TRBD2. V gave up 6 bases and J gave up 0 bases; unmatched junction bases: 8. Per the germline V gene, CDR1 is SGDLS and CDR2 is YYNGEE. This CDR3 has 16 amino acids. This CDR3 is CASNPSGPTNTGELFF. DNA for the CDR3: TGTGCCAGCAACCCTAGCGGCCCTACGAACACCGGGGAGCTGTTTTTT.

The gene calls are TRBV25-1 and TRBJ2-5; D tentatively fits TRBD1 or TRBD2 (5 bases each). The assigned J gene may be wrong: the sequence end matches TRBJ2-7 better. Germline CDR1 and CDR2: MGHDK and SYGVNS. The CDR3 runs 15 residues. The chain's CDR3 is CASSGDRDVRYEQYF. In DNA, the CDR3 is TGTGCCAGCAGTGGGGACCGGGATGTTAGATACGAGCAGTACTTC.

This chain uses TRBV7-9 with TRBJ1-3, with a tentative D call TRBD1 (5 bases). The V and J ends lost 11 bases and 4 bases respectively, with 18 bases between them. The CDR3 extends over 14 amino acids. CDR1 SEHNR and CDR2 FQNEAQ come from the germline V gene (reference sequence). CDR3 sequence reads: CAGAQVGDGNTIYF. The CDR3 DNA sequence: TGTGCCGGAGCCCAGGTGGGGGACGGAAACACCATATATTTT.

The chain employs TRBV7-8 and TRBJ2-1; D may correspond to TRBD1 or TRBD2 (5 bases each). Germline-derived CDR1 and CDR2 are SGHVS and FQNEAQ. CDR3 length: 12 amino acids. Trimming pared 8 bases from V and 4 bases from J, leaving 9 bases between. The CDR3 DNA sequence: TGTGCCAGCGGGACCGCTTACAATGAGCAGTTCTTC. It is translated as CASGTAYNEQFF.

The V and J genes are TRBV21-1 and TRBJ2-7; the table's D call, TRBD1, has no DNA check behind it. TRBV21-1 constitutes a pseudogene. The CDR3 consists of 16 residues. The CDR3 is CASSRRQGVRSYEQYF. The CDR3, as DNA: TGTGCCAGCAGCAGACGGCAAGGGGTCCGAAGCTACGAGCAGTACTTC.

V and J are TRBV7-9 and TRBJ2-7; 11 bases are shared with TRBD2. Germline lookup yields CDR1 SEHNR and CDR2 FQNEAQ (reference sequence). This CDR3 has 17 residues. With 5 bases clipped from V and 2 bases from J, the junction kept 11 bases outside the gene matches. CDR3 amino acids: CASSPPPSTSGTYEQYF. For the CDR3, the DNA is TGTGCCAGCAGCCCCCCGCCCTCGACTAGCGGGACCTACGAGCAGTACTTC.

In the case of this clone: Other DNA sequences from this sample encode an identical CDR3 as well. The chain joins TRBV5-1 to TRBJ2-3; D not certain. V lost 4 bases and J 0 bases, leaving 6 bases between the germline ends. Germline V gene lookup returns CDR1 SGHRS and CDR2 YFSETQ. This CDR3 contains 13 residues. Here the CDR3 reads CASSRSSTDTQYF. The CDR3 DNA reads TGCGCCAGCAGCCGCAGCAGCACAGATACGCAGTATTTT.

The rearrangement uses TRBV7-9 and TRBJ1-3; 8 nucleotides match TRBD1. V gave up 11 bases and J gave up 2 bases; unmatched junction bases: 5. CDR3 length equals 13 residues. Per the germline V gene, CDR1 is SEHNR and CDR2 is FQNEAQ (reference sequence). CDR3 coding DNA: TGTGCCTCCAAACAGGGGGCTGGAAACACCATATATTTT. Translating gives CASKQGAGNTIYF.

The J gene is TRBJ1-6, the V gene TRBV11-1; possible D gene TRBD1, 5 bases. CDR1 SGHAT and CDR2 FQDESV come from the germline V gene (reference sequence). Trimming pared 1 base from V and 9 bases from J, leaving 7 bases between. The CDR3 loop spans 13 amino acids. CDR3 amino acids: CASSLVGGSPLHF. CDR3 DNA sequence: TGTGCCAGCAGCTTAGTCGGGGGTTCACCCCTCCACTTT.

This clone was seen a single time. V usage is TRBV29-1 and J usage is TRBJ1-2; 7 nucleotides agree with TRBD1. CDR1 is SQVTM, CDR2 ANQGSEA, per germline. J gave up 1 base and V 7 bases, and 9 bases lay outside the gene matches. The CDR3 contains 14 residues. The CDR3 protein is CSAESGGFNYGYTF. The CDR3, as DNA: TGCAGCGCCGAGTCAGGGGGGTTTAACTATGGCTACACCTTC.

V gene TRBV6-1 combines with J gene TRBJ1-5; 7 nucleotides agree with TRBD1. The CDR3 totals 15 residues. Germline lookup yields CDR1 MNHNS and CDR2 SASEGT. V trimming: 5 bases; J trimming: 5 bases; junction bases outside the gene matches: 9. The CDR3 spells CASSSPGQSYQPQHF. The CDR3 coding sequence is TGTGCCAGCAGTTCTCCGGGACAGTCGTATCAGCCCCAGCATTTT.

V gene TRBV19 combines with J gene TRBJ2-7, with 8 bases that match TRBD2. The CDR3 length is 16 residues. Looked up from germline, CDR1 is LNHDA and CDR2 is SQIVND (reference sequence). J gave up 2 bases and V 5 bases, and 11 bases lay outside the gene matches. CDR3 coding DNA: TGTGCCAGTAGTCGTATAGCGGGAAAAGGGGCCTACGAGCAGTACTTC. Its protein product is CASSRIAGKGAYEQYF.

The chain is built from TRBV7-2 and TRBJ2-1, with a possible D match to TRBD1 (7 bases). Germline lookup yields CDR1 SGHTA and CDR2 FQGNSA. This CDR3 has 17 amino acids. Trimming took off 1 base at V and 2 bases at J, with 15 bases between the two ends. The CDR3 reads CASSLGSGGKAYNEQFF. CDR3 coding DNA: TGTGCCAGCAGCTTAGGATCAGGGGGGAAGGCCTACAATGAGCAGTTCTTC.

This chain's CDR3 is CASGRTSGPQETQYF. The DNA of the CDR3 is TGTGCCAGTGGACGGACTAGCGGGCCACAAGAGACCCAGTACTTC. The chain employs TRBV27 and TRBJ2-5, with TRBD2 matching over 11 bases. Germline loops: CDR1 MNHEY, CDR2 SMNVEV (reference sequence). This CDR3 spans 15 amino acids. After removal of 9 bases from V and 2 bases from J, the junction contained 8 bases not matched to a gene.